This passage covers 31 T cell receptor beta chains from one sample sequenced in a study of CD8+ T cells in alopecia areata. As to treatment: oral pan-JAK inhibitor, 5-10 mg twice daily. cDNA reverse transcribed from extracted RNA served as the sequencing template. Repertoires were generated with immunoSEQ multiplex PCR, while TCRdb's copy carries only in-frame clones and drops some. The table lists some 240,000 clones, approximately 57% of them singletons. Specimen: CD4+ T cells sorted from blood, collected at week 4, from a patient treated with tofacitinib. These receptors came from a human donor with alopecia areata.

The chain recombines TRBV27 with TRBJ1-2, with D unresolved. The CDR3 extends over 10 amino acids. Between the trimmed V and J ends, which lost 7 bases and 12 bases, there was a span of 12 bases. The germline CDR1 and CDR2 sequences are MNHEY and SMNVEV (reference sequence). Written as DNA, the CDR3 is TGTGCCAGCACCCTAATTTGGGACACCTTC. Its translation is CASTLIWDTF.

J is TRBJ1-1 and V is TRBV29-1, with 9 positions matching TRBD1. The CDR3 covers 12 residues. The V gene end was trimmed by 6 bases and the J gene end by 6 bases; junction bases not matched to a gene: 5. Germline lookup yields CDR1 SQVTM and CDR2 ANQGSEA. CDR3: CSVDRTGAEAFF. In DNA, the CDR3 is TGCAGCGTAGACCGGACAGGGGCTGAAGCTTTCTTT. The complete variable domain, with remaining parts taken from reference TRBV29-1 and TRBJ1-1, reads SAVISQKPSRDICQRGTSLTIQCQVDSQVTMMFWYRQQPGQSLTLIATANQGSEATYESGFVIDKFPISRPNLTFSTLTVSNMSPEDSSIYLCSVDRTGAEAFFGQGTRLTVV.

The rearrangement joins TRBV4-1 to TRBJ2-3; 10 bases are a match to TRBD2. V trimming: 0 bases; J trimming: 7 bases; junction bases outside the gene matches: 7. From germline, CDR1 is MGHRA and CDR2 YSYEKL. The CDR3 spans 16 residues. The CDR3 DNA follows: TGCGCCAGCAGCCAAGAGAGGGCTAGCGGGGGATATACGCAGTATTTT. Translation gives CASSQERASGGYTQYF.

The chain couples TRBV7-3 to TRBJ2-2; D is possibly TRBD1 (5 bases). Trimming cost V 2 bases and J 1 base, with 5 bases left between them. The CDR3 covers 14 residues. Per the germline V gene, CDR1 is SGHTA and CDR2 is FQGTGA. The CDR3 sequence is CASSLDRNTGELFF. CDR3 nucleotides: TGTGCCAGCAGCTTAGACAGGAACACCGGGGAGCTGTTTTTT. The full variable domain, its missing parts supplied by reference TRBV7-3 and TRBJ2-2, is GAGVSQTPSNKVTEKGKYVELRCDPISGHTALYWYRQSLGQGPEFLIYFQGTGAADDSGLPNDRFFAVRPEGSVSTLKIQRTERGDSAVYLCASSLDRNTGELFFGEGSRLTVL.

The chain employs TRBV5-6 and TRBJ1-6, with 7 bases aligning to TRBD1. After removal of 4 bases from V and 6 bases from J, the junction contained 7 bases not matched to a gene. The CDR3 is 15 amino acids. CDR1 SGHDT and CDR2 YYEEEE come from the germline V gene. For the CDR3, the DNA is TGTGCCAGCAGCGAGGGACAGCGGATTAATTCACCCCTCCACTTT. It is translated as CASSEGQRINSPLHF.

The chain links TRBV10-3 to TRBJ2-5; 9 bases fit TRBD2. The end of the DNA fits TRBJ2-7 better, so the J call may be wrong. This CDR3 has 16 residues. The germline V gene has CDR1 ENHRY and CDR2 SYGVKD. CDR3 protein: CAISPMLAGSSYEQYF. The CDR3 coding sequence is TGTGCCATCAGTCCGATGCTAGCGGGGTCTTCCTACGAGCAGTACTTC.

The chain combines TRBV18 with TRBJ1-2, with D tentatively TRBD1 (5 bases). CDR3 length equals 13 residues. Germline V gene lookup returns CDR1 KGHSH and CDR2 LQKENI. V was pared by 3 bases and J by 8 bases, with 13 bases between. The CDR3: CASSPLVGDGYTF. CDR3 sequence (DNA): TGTGCCAGCTCACCCCTGGTCGGGGACGGCTACACCTTC. Variable domain in full (rest from reference TRBV18 and TRBJ1-2): NAGVMQNPRHLVRRRGQEARLRCSPMKGHSHVYWYRQLPEEGLKFMVYLQKENIIDESGMPKERFSAEFPKEGPSILRIQQVVRGDSAAYFCASSPLVGDGYTFGSGTRLTVV.

This chain connects TRBV2 to TRBJ2-5; unclear D gene. Trimming removed 4 bases from V and 2 bases from J, with 11 bases in between. This CDR3 has 14 amino acids. Germline V gives CDR1 SNHLY, CDR2 FYNNEI. CDR3 sequence (DNA): TGTGCCAGCAGTGTACGCAGGATACAAGAGACCCAGTACTTC. Translated: CASSVRRIQETQYF.

This clone turned up a few times. V is TRBV14 and J is TRBJ2-1; D not certain. Trimming removed 0 bases from V and 12 bases from J, with 12 bases in between. CDR1 and CDR2 (germline): SGHDN, FVKESK. The CDR3 extends over 13 amino acids. For the CDR3, the DNA is TGTGCCAGCAGCCAAGATCGTGACACCGTGCAGTTCTTC. It encodes CASSQDRDTVQFF.

V is TRBV4-3 and J is TRBJ1-2, with a possible D match to TRBD1 (6 bases). Trimming took 4 bases from V and 6 from J, leaving 12 bases between them. The V gene's germline CDR1 is LGHNA and CDR2 YSLEER. The CDR3 runs 13 residues. The CDR3 bases are TGCGCCAGCAGCCCTCAGGGGATCGATGGCTACACCTTC. Encoded protein: CASSPQGIDGYTF.

The rearrangement links TRBV4-3 to TRBJ2-3; 8 positions match TRBD1. The CDR3 length is 15 residues. After removal of 2 bases from V and 4 bases from J, the junction contained 5 bases not matched to a gene. In germline, CDR1 is LGHNA, CDR2 YSLEER. As DNA, the CDR3 is TGCGCCAGCAGCCAAAAGACAGGGGCCTCAGATACGCAGTATTTT. Residues: CASSQKTGASDTQYF.

The chain is built from TRBV15 and TRBJ1-3, with a tentative D call TRBD1 (5 bases). Per the germline V gene, CDR1 is LNHNV and CDR2 is YYDKDF (reference sequence). The CDR3 is 17 amino acids. V lost 0 bases and J lost 7, with 19 bases in between. The CDR3, as DNA: TGTGCCACCAGCAGAGATCGACGCAGGGAACGATCGAACACCATATATTTT. This sequence encodes CATSRDRRRERSNTIYF.

The count of this clone is one. CDR3 in amino acids: CSTRTGQETQYF. The CDR3 DNA follows: TGCAGTACTCGGACAGGACAAGAGACCCAGTACTTC. The chain is built from TRBV29-1 and TRBJ2-5; the match to TRBD1 covers 7 bases. The CDR3 totals 12 residues. Germline lookup yields CDR1 SQVTM and CDR2 ANQGSEA.

V usage is TRBV30 and J usage is TRBJ2-6; 7 bases align to TRBD1. The CDR3 runs 16 residues. Trimming took 2 bases from V and 4 from J; bases not matched to a gene: 8. CDR1 and CDR2 from the germline V gene are GTSNPN and SVGIG (reference sequence). This CDR3 reads CAWSITGARGANVLTF. CDR3 sequence (DNA): TGTGCCTGGAGTATCACAGGGGCACGGGGGGCCAACGTCCTGACTTTC.

The sample holds one count of this clone. The chain employs TRBV20-1 and TRBJ2-1; D ambiguous. The CDR3 totals 10 residues. The germline V and J ends were trimmed by 5 bases and 5 bases, with 4 bases remaining between them. Germline-derived CDR1 and CDR2 are DFQATT and SNEGSKA (reference sequence). The CDR3 is CSAVHNEQFF. CDR3 nucleotide sequence: TGCAGTGCTGTTCACAATGAGCAGTTCTTC.

This chain joins TRBV7-2 and TRBJ1-2; D is uncertain. Trimming took off 3 bases at V and 3 bases at J, with 14 bases between the two ends. Germline V gene data show CDR1 as SGHTA and CDR2 as FQGNSA. The CDR3 consists of 15 residues. DNA for the CDR3: TGTGCCAGCAGCTTCGTGGCGACGGACCACTATGGCTACACCTTC. Encoded protein: CASSFVATDHYGYTF.

The chain carries TRBV14 and TRBJ1-1; D may be TRBD1 (5 bases). V shed 3 bases and J shed 1 base, with 9 bases lying between them. The CDR3 contains 14 residues. The germline V gene has CDR1 SGHDN and CDR2 FVKESK. This CDR3 reads CASSHPTENTEAFF. CDR3 coding DNA: TGTGCCAGCAGCCACCCGACAGAGAACACTGAAGCTTTCTTT.

This chain uses TRBV7-2 with TRBJ1-5; D not resolved. CDR1 SGHTA and CDR2 FQGNSA come from the germline V gene. Trimming took 1 base from V and 5 from J, leaving 9 bases between them. CDR3 length: 14 residues. CDR3 in amino acids: CASSLDGQDQPQHF. CDR3 coding DNA: TGTGCCAGCAGCTTAGACGGCCAAGATCAGCCCCAGCATTTT.

CDR3 in DNA: TGTGCCAGCAGCTTATCAGGAGGGAAGTCCTACGAGCAGTACTTC. Amino acid sequence: CASSLSGGKSYEQYF. The V and J genes are TRBV5-4 and TRBJ2-7; weak D call: TRBD2 (6 bases). V was shortened by 2 bases and J by 1 base, with 13 bases between the two germline ends. Germline CDR1 is SGHNT and CDR2 is YYREEE (reference sequence). The CDR3 loop spans 15 amino acids.

This sequence joins TRBV20-1 and TRBJ1-2; D gene unclear. The ends were cut back, 4 bases at V and 7 bases at J, with 7 bases in the middle. CDR3 length: 10 residues. Germline lookup yields CDR1 DFQATT and CDR2 SNEGSKA (reference sequence). The CDR3 loop reads CSAIVGGYTF. The CDR3 bases are TGCAGTGCTATTGTGGGTGGCTACACCTTC.

This sequence joins TRBV11-2 and TRBJ1-1; the D is unclear. Germline assignment: CDR1 SGHAT and CDR2 FQNNGV. The CDR3 runs to 14 residues. V gave up 7 bases and J gave up 0 bases, with 12 bases separating them. CDR3 coding DNA: TGTGCCAGCACCCTAAGGCAGATGAACACTGAAGCTTTCTTT. Translated, it gives CASTLRQMNTEAFF.

J is TRBJ2-5 and V is TRBV7-2; 11 nucleotides align to TRBD2. After removal of 2 bases from V and 5 bases from J, the junction contained 7 bases not matched to a gene. Germline loops: CDR1 SGHTA, CDR2 FQGNSA. This CDR3 is 16 amino acids long. CDR3 coding DNA: TGTGCCAGCAGCTTAATGCCTAGCGGGGGGTCGGAGACCCAGTACTTC. Translation: CASSLMPSGGSETQYF.

This clone turned up a few times. The chain is built from TRBV4-3 and TRBJ1-6, with D possibly being TRBD1 (6 bases). The CDR3 is 16 amino acids. Germline values: CDR1 LGHNA, CDR2 YSLEER. Between the trimmed V and J ends, which lost 4 bases and 9 bases, there was a span of 19 bases. CDR3 nucleotides: TGCGCCAGCAGCCCCGGCACAAGGGGGACCAGTTCACCCCTCCACTTT. Protein sequence: CASSPGTRGTSSPLHF.

The rearrangement links TRBV5-4 to TRBJ2-2, with TRBD1 matching 8 bases. V trimming: 1 base; J trimming: 4 bases; junction bases outside the gene matches: 0. The CDR3 covers 14 residues. Germline CDR1 reads SGHNT; CDR2 reads YYREEE (reference sequence). The CDR3 loop reads CASSLTGGTGELFF. CDR3 sequence (DNA): TGTGCCAGCAGCTTGACAGGGGGCACCGGGGAGCTGTTTTTT.

V and J are TRBV29-1 and TRBJ1-2, with TRBD1 matching 10 bases. CDR1 is SQVTM, CDR2 ANQGSEA, per germline. The CDR3 loop spans 18 amino acids. V trimming: 3 bases; J trimming: 0 bases; junction bases outside the gene matches: 13. The CDR3 sequence is CSVESPGTGDETNYGYTF. The CDR3 DNA is TGCAGCGTTGAGTCTCCCGGGACAGGGGACGAAACTAACTATGGCTACACCTTC.

This clone was recorded a few times. The sample has other DNA sequences that encode this CDR3 too. CDR3 region: CAWSVGGNTEAFF. The CDR3 DNA reads TGTGCCTGGAGTGTGGGCGGGAACACTGAAGCTTTCTTT. This rearrangement joins TRBV30 to TRBJ1-1, with D unresolved. The CDR3 has 13 residues. CDR1 and CDR2 from the germline V gene are GTSNPN and SVGIG (reference sequence). Trimming removed 0 bases at V and 1 base at J, with 6 bases between.

The chain combines TRBV7-2 with TRBJ1-2; D not certain. Germline V gene lookup returns CDR1 SGHTA and CDR2 FQGNSA. CDR3 size: 12 residues. V was clipped by 2 bases and J by 5 bases, with 6 bases between them. The CDR3 reads CASSLKGYGYTF. CDR3 bases: TGTGCCAGCAGCTTAAAGGGTTATGGCTACACCTTC.

This sequence joins TRBV28 and TRBJ2-6, with unresolved D. Trimming took off 5 bases at V and 9 bases at J, with 17 bases between the two ends. The CDR3 has 15 residues. CDR1 and CDR2 from the germline V gene are MDHEN and SYDVKM. In DNA form, the CDR3 reads TGTGCCAGCAGTCCGGCCGGTGGGTCGGGCAACGTCCTGACTTTC. Amino acid sequence: CASSPAGGSGNVLTF.

The rearrangement uses TRBV30 and TRBJ2-1; no clear D gene. CDR1 and CDR2 (germline): GTSNPN, SVGIG (reference sequence). Deletions cut 1 base from V and 7 bases from J, with 5 bases between. The CDR3 has 11 amino acids. CDR3 nucleotides: TGTGCCTGGAGTGGAGGAAATGAGCAGTTCTTC. Translated: CAWSGGNEQFF.

The chain couples TRBV6-5 to TRBJ2-5; D possibly corresponds to TRBD1 (8 bases). CDR3 length: 15 residues. Deletions cut 5 bases from V and 8 bases from J, with 21 bases between. CDR1 and CDR2 (germline): MNHEY, SVGAGI. Written as DNA, the CDR3 is TGTGCCAGCAGTCCACGGACAGGGAGGGAGGGTACCCAGTACTTC. Amino acids: CASSPRTGREGTQYF.

In this sample, this clone turned up a few times. The J gene is TRBJ1-2, the V gene TRBV25-1; maybe TRBD1 (5 bases). V was cut by 2 bases and J by 1 base, with 5 bases left in between. The CDR3 runs to 13 residues. Germline lookup yields CDR1 MGHDK and CDR2 SYGVNS. The CDR3 DNA is TGTGCCAGCAGTGAAGACAGTAACTATGGCTACACCTTC. Protein: CASSEDSNYGYTF.